Listed here are 32 T cell receptor beta chains from one sample, sequenced in a study of OX40 agonist ivuxolimab in advanced cancers. TCRdb's table, derived via immunoSEQ multiplex PCR, lists solely in-frame clones and lacks some. Here the sample spans 71,000 or so clones, 85% to 90% being singletons. Material: CD4+ or CD8+ T cells sorted from blood, obtained in a trial of the OX40 agonist ivuxolimab. The source is an adult with an advanced solid tumor such as melanoma, head and neck, liver or kidney cancer.

This chain joins TRBV19 and TRBJ2-3, with unresolved D. Germline V gene lookup returns CDR1 LNHDA and CDR2 SQIVND (reference sequence). Trimming removed 8 bases from V and 1 base from J, with 10 bases in between. The CDR3 length is 13 residues. CDR3 bases: TGTGCCAGTCGTCGTGTGGGCACAGATACGCAGTATTTT. Residues: CASRRVGTDTQYF.

The chain is built from TRBV19 and TRBJ1-4, with D uncertain. This CDR3 region has 15 residues. Trimming shortened V by 5 bases and J by 0 bases, and 10 bases separated the two germline ends. Germline-derived CDR1 and CDR2 are LNHDA and SQIVND (reference sequence). CDR3 protein: CASSPQQSTNEKLFF. The CDR3 bases are TGTGCCAGTAGTCCCCAGCAGTCAACTAATGAAAAACTGTTTTTT.

This clone was seen only once. This chain joins TRBV6-6 and TRBJ2-5, with TRBD1 as a possible D gene (5 bases). The V and J ends lost 5 bases and 2 bases respectively, with 9 bases between them. Germline V gene data show CDR1 as MNHNY and CDR2 as SVGAGI (reference sequence). This CDR3 has 13 residues. CDR3 sequence: CASSRQPQETQYF. The CDR3, as DNA: TGTGCCAGCAGTCGACAGCCTCAAGAGACCCAGTACTTC.

This chain links TRBV7-6 with TRBJ2-1; D remains unclear. Trimming shortened V by 0 bases and J by 4 bases, and 7 bases separated the two germline ends. Germline-derived CDR1 and CDR2 are SGHVS and FNYEAQ. This CDR3 comprises 14 residues. The CDR3 sequence: CASSLAGQYNEQFF. In DNA form, the CDR3 reads TGTGCCAGCAGCTTAGCGGGCCAGTACAATGAGCAGTTCTTC. The variable domain in full, completed from reference TRBV7-6 and TRBJ2-1, reads GAGVSQSPRYKVTKRGQDVALRCDPISGHVSLYWYRQALGQGPEFLTYFNYEAQQDKSGLPNDRFSAERPEGSISTLTIQRTEQRDSAMYRCASSLAGQYNEQFFGPGTRLTVL.

This chain uses TRBV7-2 with TRBJ2-3; 12 bases are a match to TRBD2. Germline values: CDR1 SGHTA, CDR2 FQGNSA. V shed 3 bases and J 9 bases; nucleotides not matched to a gene: 7. The CDR3 extends over 15 amino acids. CDR3 in DNA: TGTGCCAGCAGCTTCCTAGCGGGAGGGGATGGCACGCAGTATTTT. Encoded protein: CASSFLAGGDGTQYF.

The V call is TRBV6-5, the J call TRBJ2-2; 7 bases line up with TRBD1. V shed 9 bases, J shed 6 bases, and the junction held 4 bases outside the gene matches. Germline CDR1 MNHEY, CDR2 SVGAGI. The CDR3 loop spans 12 amino acids. The CDR3 DNA follows: TGTGCCAGTTACAGGGGACCCGGGGAGCTGTTTTTT. Its protein product is CASYRGPGELFF.

This clone was seen a single time. The chain couples TRBV5-1 to TRBJ2-1, with 8 bases aligning to TRBD1. This CDR3 region has 16 residues. Per germline, CDR1 SGHRS and CDR2 YFSETQ. Trimming removed 0 bases from V and 6 bases from J; junction bases left unmatched: 8. The CDR3 protein is CASSLDRTGFGNEQFF. DNA of the CDR3: TGCGCCAGCAGCTTGGATAGGACAGGGTTTGGCAATGAGCAGTTCTTC.

The CDR3 nucleotides are TGTGCCAGCAGTTCCCAGGGGAGGACTAATGAAAAACTGTTTTTT. Its protein is CASSSQGRTNEKLFF. This chain uses TRBV28 with TRBJ1-4, with TRBD1 as a possible D gene (6 bases). The germline V gene has CDR1 MDHEN and CDR2 SYDVKM. The germline V and J ends were trimmed by 4 bases and 2 bases, with 11 bases remaining between them. The CDR3 has 15 amino acids.

The rearrangement joins TRBV2 to TRBJ2-1, with TRBD1 identical over 8 bases. This CDR3 spans 15 amino acids. Germline CDR1 SNHLY, CDR2 FYNNEI. V was pared by 8 bases and J by 7 bases, with 13 bases of the junction left unmatched. In DNA form, the CDR3 reads TGTGCCAGCGCCAAACCGGGACAGGTCCATAATGAGCAGTTCTTC. It codes for CASAKPGQVHNEQFF.

CDR3 sequence (DNA): TGTGCCAGCAGCGTAGCCAGTTCCAACTACGAGCAGTACTTC. Protein product: CASSVASSNYEQYF. This chain links TRBV9 with TRBJ2-7; D is uncertain. V was cut by 0 bases and J by 3 bases, with 10 bases left in between. CDR3 length: 14 residues. Germline V gene sequence: CDR1 SGDLS, CDR2 YYNGEE.

V gene TRBV7-9 combines with J gene TRBJ2-7; D is uncertain. Trimming left V 0 bases short and J 5 bases short, with 11 bases between. This CDR3 region has 14 residues. Germline assignment: CDR1 SEHNR and CDR2 FQNEAQ (reference sequence). CDR3 coding DNA: TGTGCCAGCAGCTTAGCTTGGGAAACCCACGAGCAGTACTTC. It translates to CASSLAWETHEQYF.

This clone was seen once. The chain combines TRBV7-7 with TRBJ2-7; 7 bases align to TRBD1. There are 15 residues in the CDR3. In germline, CDR1 is SSHAT, CDR2 FNYEAQ (reference sequence). J gave up 1 base and V 3 bases, and 6 bases lay outside the gene matches. CDR3 region: CASSFGAGGSYEQYF. The CDR3 region has the DNA TGTGCCAGCAGCTTCGGGGCAGGGGGTTCCTACGAGCAGTACTTC.

This clone has just a few counts. The gene calls are TRBV7-2 and TRBJ1-1, with D possibly being TRBD1 (6 bases). The germline gives CDR1 SGHTA, CDR2 FQGNSA. CDR3 length: 16 residues. The germline V and J ends were trimmed by 4 bases and 5 bases, with 20 bases remaining between them. CDR3 nucleotide sequence: TGTGCCAGCAGCTCCCCCAGGCGGGGAGGGGGGACTGAAGCTTTCTTT. This encodes CASSSPRRGGGTEAFF.

This clone was observed once. The chain uses TRBV9 and TRBJ2-7; a weak D match, TRBD2 (5 bases). From germline, CDR1 is SGDLS and CDR2 YYNGEE. The CDR3 sequence is 12 residues long. Deletions cut 3 bases from V and 2 bases from J, with 6 bases between. The chain's CDR3 is CASSAGAYEQYF. The CDR3 nucleotides are TGTGCCAGCAGCGCCGGGGCCTACGAGCAGTACTTC.

V usage is TRBV14 and J usage is TRBJ2-6; D unclear. V dropped 2 bases and J dropped 0 bases, with 8 bases sitting between them. This CDR3 is built from 16 residues. Per germline, CDR1 SGHDN and CDR2 FVKESK. The CDR3 nucleotides are TGTGCCAGCAGCCAAAGACGGCACTCTGGGGCCAACGTCCTGACTTTC. This translates into CASSQRRHSGANVLTF.

This clone was counted once. V usage is TRBV11-2 and J usage is TRBJ1-3; D is ambiguous. CDR1 SGHAT and CDR2 FQNNGV come from the germline V gene. The V end was cut by 3 bases, the J end by 1 base, with 16 bases between. CDR3 length: 17 amino acids. CDR3 sequence: CASSLNHGILSGNTIYF. The DNA for the CDR3 is TGTGCCAGCAGCTTGAATCACGGGATCCTGTCTGGAAACACCATATATTTT.

This clone was counted a single time. This chain links TRBV4-1 with TRBJ1-5, with 10 bases aligning to TRBD1. The CDR3 totals 14 residues. J gave up 7 bases and V 6 bases, and 6 bases lay outside the gene matches. CDR1 and CDR2 (germline): MGHRA, YSYEKL. CDR3: CASRRQGAGQPQHF. The CDR3 DNA reads as TGCGCCAGCAGGCGACAGGGGGCGGGACAGCCCCAGCATTTT.

The rearrangement uses TRBV11-3 and TRBJ2-7; TRBD1 might be the D (6 bases). There are 13 residues in the CDR3. The V gene's germline CDR1 is SGHNT and CDR2 YENEEA. V was cut by 3 bases and J by 4 bases, with 10 bases left in between. This CDR3 is CASSLGRGYEQYF. The CDR3 nucleotides are TGTGCCAGCAGCTTGGGCAGGGGTTACGAGCAGTACTTC.

This chain uses TRBV11-2 with TRBJ2-1, with D perhaps matching TRBD1 or TRBD2 (5 bases each). Germline lookup yields CDR1 SGHAT and CDR2 FQNNGV. V lost 4 bases to trimming and J lost 0 bases, with 10 bases between them. The CDR3 length is 15 residues. The CDR3 loop is CASSSGRSSYNEQFF. CDR3 coding DNA: TGTGCCAGCAGCTCGGGACGAAGCTCCTACAATGAGCAGTTCTTC.

The chain has TRBV9 and TRBJ2-1; 9 bases map to TRBD2. This CDR3 contains 15 residues. V shed 3 bases and J 8 bases; nucleotides not matched to a gene: 9. Germline V CDR1 and CDR2: SGDLS, YYNGEE. The CDR3 here is CASSASSGKVYEQFF. The DNA of the CDR3 is TGTGCCAGCAGCGCGTCTAGCGGGAAAGTCTATGAGCAGTTCTTC.

V and J are TRBV27 and TRBJ2-2; 10 positions match TRBD1. The CDR3 consists of 14 residues. Germline loops: CDR1 MNHEY, CDR2 SMNVEV (reference sequence). V gave up 6 bases and J gave up 8 bases; unmatched junction bases: 6. The CDR3 here is CASRPTGGTGELFF. The CDR3 DNA reads as TGTGCCAGCAGACCGACAGGGGGCACAGGGGAGCTGTTTTTT.

This sequence joins TRBV5-1 and TRBJ1-5; TRBD1 matches 9 bases. Trimming took 0 bases from V and 7 from J; bases not matched to a gene: 2. This CDR3 is built from 14 residues. Germline CDR1 SGHRS, CDR2 YFSETQ. CDR3 amino acids: CASSLGTGGQPQHF. The CDR3, as DNA: TGCGCCAGCAGCTTGGGAACAGGGGGCCAGCCCCAGCATTTT. The variable domain in full, with the rest retrieved from reference TRBV5-1 and TRBJ1-5, is KAGVTQTPRYLIKTRGQQVTLSCSPISGHRSVSWYQQTPGQGLQFLFEYFSETQRNKGNFPGRFSGRQFSNSRSEMNVSTLELGDSALYLCASSLGTGGQPQHFGDGTRLSIL.

The chain joins TRBV30 to TRBJ2-7; possibly TRBD1 or TRBD2 for D (6 bases each). Germline assignment: CDR1 GTSNPN and CDR2 SVGIG (reference sequence). The V gene lost 5 bases and the J gene lost 5 bases, with 13 bases spanning the gap. This CDR3 comprises 12 residues. The CDR3 loop reads CAWGGGPDEQYF. The CDR3, as DNA: TGTGCCTGGGGAGGGGGACCGGACGAGCAGTACTTC.

This sequence joins TRBV4-1 and TRBJ2-5; D gene unclear. This CDR3 spans 12 amino acids. V was cut by 1 base and J by 5 bases, with 5 bases left in between. Germline values: CDR1 MGHRA, CDR2 YSYEKL. The CDR3 loop reads CASSQVAETQYF. DNA of the CDR3: TGCGCCAGCAGCCAAGTTGCCGAGACCCAGTACTTC.

This chain connects TRBV11-3 to TRBJ2-1, with D perhaps matching TRBD2 (6 bases). Trimming removed 3 bases from V and 4 bases from J, with 13 bases in between. This CDR3 is built from 15 residues. CDR1 and CDR2 (germline): SGHNT, YENEEA. The CDR3 region is CASSFGEVGYNEQFF. CDR3 in DNA: TGTGCCAGCAGCTTCGGGGAGGTCGGTTACAATGAGCAGTTCTTC.

This chain uses TRBV18 with TRBJ2-5; D not certain. The germline CDR1 and CDR2 sequences are KGHSH and LQKENI. V was shortened by 3 bases and J by 3 bases, with 14 bases between the two germline ends. The CDR3 extends over 15 amino acids. The CDR3 loop is CASSPVVFQEETQYF. CDR3 nucleotide sequence: TGTGCCAGCTCACCGGTCGTATTCCAAGAAGAGACCCAGTACTTC.

The chain joins TRBV21-1 to TRBJ2-7; TRBD2 is the table's D call and was not checked against the DNA. TRBV21-1 is shown as a pseudogene. This CDR3 has 16 amino acids. This CDR3 is CASSKVGTSGTYEQYF. The CDR3 DNA is TGTGCCAGCAGCAAAGTTGGGACTAGCGGGACCTACGAGCAGTACTTC.

The J gene is TRBJ1-3, the V gene TRBV7-2; D might be TRBD1 (5 bases). Germline V gene lookup returns CDR1 SGHTA and CDR2 FQGNSA. Trimming removed 10 bases at V and 7 bases at J, with 17 bases between. The CDR3 extends over 13 amino acids. CDR3 DNA: TGTGCCACCTCTCCGCTAAAGGGGAACACCATATATTTT. As protein: CATSPLKGNTIYF.

The rearrangement uses TRBV29-1 and TRBJ2-1; D gene uncertain. Between the trimmed V and J ends, which lost 5 bases and 8 bases, there was a span of 7 bases. Looked up from germline, CDR1 is SQVTM and CDR2 is ANQGSEA. The CDR3 totals 10 residues. As DNA, the CDR3 is TGCAGCGTTACCCGTCATGAGCAGTTCTTC. Its translation is CSVTRHEQFF.

To note about this clone: Other DNA sequences from this sample encode an identical CDR3 as well. CDR3 protein: CASSYGSNQPQHF. CDR3 nucleotide sequence: TGTGCCAGCAGTTATGGAAGCAATCAGCCCCAGCATTTT. This sequence joins TRBV6-5 and TRBJ1-5; D gene uncertain. V was pared by 3 bases and J by 1 base, with 4 bases between. The CDR3 consists of 13 residues. CDR1 and CDR2 from the germline V gene are MNHEY and SVGAGI.

The chain couples TRBV9 to TRBJ2-7, with TRBD1 matching over 9 bases. The CDR3 totals 15 residues. CDR1 is SGDLS and CDR2 is YYNGEE in the germline V gene. V lost 1 base to trimming and J lost 6 bases; unmatched junction nucleotides: 8. DNA for the CDR3: TGTGCCAGCAGCGTATCCGGACAGGGGCTAGGCGAGCAGTACTTC. This gives the protein CASSVSGQGLGEQYF.

This chain links TRBV18 with TRBJ2-3, with 8 bases fitting TRBD2. Trimming cost V 1 base and J 1 base; bases outside gene matches: 10. The CDR3 is 18 residues long. Germline CDR1 KGHSH, CDR2 LQKENI. CDR3 DNA: TGTGCCAGCTCACCACTTCCCTTAAGTAGCGGGGGCACAGATACGCAGTATTTT. It yields the protein CASSPLPLSSGGTDTQYF.